These T cell receptor beta chains were read from a single sample in a study of cytomegalovirus exposure and HLA in healthy donors. Produced via immunoSEQ multiplex PCR; TCRdb's table is partial and in-frame only. This sample has 130,000 to 150,000 clones, with about 82% found just once. Sequencing was done on a sample of PBMCs. The receptors were gathered from a woman aged 40 to 49 in good health and CMV-seropositive. The CDR3 runs from the conserved cysteine through the conserved F or W. The D gene is left open where the match is weak. Expanded clones get a size class; other rows say once, few or many, or leave the size out.

D gene,J gene,V gene,clone size,CDR3 DNA,CDR3 protein
TRBD2,TRBJ2-1,TRBV19,-,TGTGCCAGTAGTATGGGACTAGCGGGAGTCCGGGAGCAGTTCTTC,CASSMGLAGVREQFF
TRBD2,TRBJ2-5,TRBV15,-,TGTGCCACCAGCAGAAGACTAGCGGGAGACACCCAGTACTTC,CATSRRLAGDTQYF
-,TRBJ1-6,TRBV30,-,TGTGCCTGGAGTCAGGATACTCTAAATTCACCCCTCCACTTT,CAWSQDTLNSPLHF
-,TRBJ1-1,TRBV5-5,once,TGTGCCAGCAGCTTGGACAGGGTTGTCTTAGCTTTCTTT,CASSLDRVVLAFF
-,TRBJ1-5,TRBV6-4,-,TGTGCCAGCAGTGGGAGGTACACGCAGCCCCAGCATTTT,CASSGRYTQPQHF
TRBD1,TRBJ2-7,TRBV5-1,once,TGCGCCAGCAGCTTGACAGGGGTCGAGCAGTACTTC,CASSLTGVEQYF
-,TRBJ2-7,TRBV7-2,-,TGTGCCAGCAGCTTAGCGGGGATCAAGGGGAACTACGAGCAGTACTTC,CASSLAGIKGNYEQYF
-,TRBJ2-7,TRBV6-1,few,TGTGCCAGCAGTGGCTACGAGCAGTACTTC,CASSGYEQYF
-,TRBJ2-1,TRBV7-9,-,TGTGCCAGCAGCTTAGCGGGGGCAGACAATGAGCAGTTCTTC,CASSLAGADNEQFF
-,TRBJ1-1,TRBV7-9,-,TGTGCCAGCGGGGGCAGGAAACACACTGAAGCTTTCTTT,CASGGRKHTEAFF
TRBD1,TRBJ1-4,TRBV5-6,-,TGTGCCAGCAGCATAAACAGGGGGCAGGCTAATGAAAAACTGTTTTTT,CASSINRGQANEKLFF
TRBD1,TRBJ1-1,TRBV5-8,few,TGTGCCAGCAGCATTCCGGGACAGGGGGACACTGAAGCTTTCTTT,CASSIPGQGDTEAFF
-,TRBJ2-5,TRBV28,-,TGTGCCAGCAGGGCCGGAGGGCTAGGAGGGACCCAGTACTTC,CASRAGGLGGTQYF
TRBD1,TRBJ1-3,TRBV27,-,TGTGCCAGCAGGGGGACAGGGTCCTACTCTGGAAACACCATATATTTT,CASRGTGSYSGNTIYF
-,TRBJ2-1,TRBV5-1,-,TGCGCCAGCAGGGAGACCAGCTTCGCTGAGCAGTTCTTC,CASRETSFAEQFF
-,TRBJ1-2,TRBV6-1,-,TGTGCCAGCAGTGCAACACAGGGCCTTAACTATGGCTACACCTTC,CASSATQGLNYGYTF
-,TRBJ1-1,TRBV11-2,-,TGTGCCAGCAGCTCCAAGATTGCGGCAGATGAAGCTTTCTTT,CASSSKIAADEAFF
-,TRBJ2-3,TRBV18,-,TGTGCCAGCTCACCACTTACGGGGGGCTGGGGAGATACGCAGTATTTT,CASSPLTGGWGDTQYF
-,TRBJ2-7,TRBV4-1,-,TGCGCCAGCAGCCAAGCCGGGGTAAACTACGAGCAGTACTTC,CASSQAGVNYEQYF
TRBD2,TRBJ2-7,TRBV7-3,-,TGTGCCAGCAGCTCCGGGACTAGCGGGCCCTACGAGCAGTACTTC,CASSSGTSGPYEQYF
TRBD2,TRBJ2-7,TRBV27,-,TGTGCCAGCAGTTCCTCCGGGACTAGCGGCTACGAGCAGTACTTC,CASSSSGTSGYEQYF
-,TRBJ1-1,TRBV7-9,-,TGTGCCAGCAGCTTAAATACAGTGAACACTGAAGCTTTCTTT,CASSLNTVNTEAFF
TRBD2,TRBJ2-1,TRBV5-4,-,TGTGCCAGCAGCTTCCCGGGACTAGCGGGACTTGATGAGCAGTTCTTC,CASSFPGLAGLDEQFF
TRBD1,TRBJ2-1,TRBV23-1,-,TGCGCCAGCACCCATCCCGGACAGGGGTTCGACAATGAGCAGTTCTTC,CASTHPGQGFDNEQFF
TRBD1,TRBJ1-1,TRBV28,-,TGTGCCAGCAGGGTGACAGGGGGGACTTTCTTT,CASRVTGGTFF
-,TRBJ2-1,TRBV5-6,once,TGTGCCAGCAGCTTCTCTAACAATGAGCAGTTCTTC,CASSFSNNEQFF
-,TRBJ2-5,TRBV18,-,TGTGCCAGCTCACCGCGTGACCAAGAGACCCAGTACTTC,CASSPRDQETQYF
TRBD1,TRBJ2-7,TRBV19,once,TGTGCCAGTAATAACAGGGGAAAGACCTACGAGCAGTACTTC,CASNNRGKTYEQYF
-,TRBJ2-5,TRBV7-6,once,TGTGCCAGCAGCTTAGGGGTAGCGGACCTGTACCAAGAGACCCAGTACTTC,CASSLGVADLYQETQYF
TRBD1,TRBJ1-2,TRBV6-1,-,TGTGCCAGCAGTGGGGACAGGCATTATGGCTACACCTTC,CASSGDRHYGYTF
TRBD2,TRBJ2-5,TRBV6-5,-,TGTGCCAGCAGTTCGCCCCTAGCGGGGGGGCGGGAGACCCAGTACTTC,CASSSPLAGGRETQYF
TRBD2,TRBJ2-2,TRBV6-5,-,TGTGCCAGCAGTTACGGCGGGAGTGGTGGGGAGCTGTTTTTT,CASSYGGSGGELFF
-,TRBJ2-1,TRBV6-1,once,TGTGCCAGCAGTGAGTCAGGCTCCTACAATGAGCAGTTCTTC,CASSESGSYNEQFF
TRBD2,TRBJ2-1,TRBV5-1,-,TGCGCCAGCAGCTGGGAGCGGGAGGGGAATGAGCAGTTCTTC,CASSWEREGNEQFF
-,TRBJ1-2,TRBV28,few,TGTGCCAGCAGTTTCGTCAGGGCGGGGGATGGCTACACCTTC,CASSFVRAGDGYTF
-,TRBJ2-5,TRBV4-3,-,TGCGCCAGCAGCCAAGGTTCTGGCGGACAAGAGACCCAGTACTTC,CASSQGSGGQETQYF
-,TRBJ2-7,TRBV27,-,TGTGCCAGCAGTTTGGGACTTTCATACGAGCAGTACTTC,CASSLGLSYEQYF
TRBD2,TRBJ2-1,TRBV7-9,-,TGTGCCAGCAGCCCTAGCGGGAGTTCCAATGAGCAGTTCTTC,CASSPSGSSNEQFF
-,TRBJ1-2,TRBV6-5,-,TGTGCCAGCAGTTACTCGATTATTAGTGGCTACACCTTC,CASSYSIISGYTF
TRBD2,TRBJ2-3,TRBV4-3,few,TGCGCCAGCAGCCAAGATATCCGGGGGGGCGGGGATACGCAGTATTTT,CASSQDIRGGGDTQYF
TRBD1,TRBJ1-1,TRBV29-1,-,TGCAGCGCCGACAGGGGGCCCACCGAAGCTTTCTTT,CSADRGPTEAFF
TRBD2,TRBJ2-7,TRBV18,-,TGTGCCAGCTCGGGGACTAGTTTCAACTACGAGCAGTACTTC,CASSGTSFNYEQYF
TRBD1,TRBJ2-1,TRBV27,-,TGTGCCAGCAGCGGGACAGAGTACAATGAGCAGTTCTTC,CASSGTEYNEQFF
-,TRBJ2-5,TRBV28,-,TGTGCCAGCAGTTTATGGGGGGCACAACAAGAGACCCAGTACTTC,CASSLWGAQQETQYF
-,TRBJ2-2,TRBV9,-,TGTGCCAGCAGCGTAGGGGTAGGGGATCTCACCGGGGAGCTGTTTTTT,CASSVGVGDLTGELFF
TRBD2,TRBJ2-3,TRBV9,-,TGTGCCAGCAGCGTAGAACTAGCGGGATTCTCTCGCACAGATACGCAGTATTTT,CASSVELAGFSRTDTQYF
-,TRBJ2-7,TRBV6-5,-,TGTGCCAGCAGCCGTCCCGACAGAGTTCACGAGCAGTACTTC,CASSRPDRVHEQYF
TRBD1,TRBJ2-2,TRBV19,few,TGTGCCAGTAGTTCACTCCGGGACAGCCCGACCGGGGAGCTGTTTTTT,CASSSLRDSPTGELFF
-,TRBJ2-3,TRBV6-1,-,TGTGCCAGCAGTGAGGTTACTACCTCTGATACGCAGTATTTT,CASSEVTTSDTQYF
-,TRBJ2-7,TRBV28,-,TGTGCAGCGGGGCCAGGGGGCATCGAGCAGTACTTC,CAAGPGGIEQYF
-,TRBJ2-7,TRBV27,-,TGTGCCAGCAGCTCCCCATCCCTTAGCACCGAGCAGTACTTC,CASSSPSLSTEQYF
-,TRBJ1-2,TRBV9,-,TGTGCCAGCAGCGATGGAACAGGGTTGAATGGCTACACCTTC,CASSDGTGLNGYTF
-,TRBJ1-2,TRBV5-4,once,TGTGCCAGCAGCTTGGTAGGGGCAGTATCAAATGAAGGCTACACCTTC,CASSLVGAVSNEGYTF
-,TRBJ1-2,TRBV14,-,TGTGCCAGCAGCCAAGCCTGGGGGCCACAAGGCTACACCTTC,CASSQAWGPQGYTF
-,TRBJ1-4,TRBV4-3,-,TGCGCCAGCAGCCCCTCACAAACAACTAATGAAAAACTGTTTTTT,CASSPSQTTNEKLFF
TRBD1,TRBJ2-5,TRBV7-3,-,TGTGCCAGCAGCTTACCGAGGAATGGACAGGGGGCTAAAGAGACCCAGTACTTC,CASSLPRNGQGAKETQYF
TRBD2,TRBJ2-1,TRBV7-9,-,TGTGCCAGCAGCCTAGCGGGCAGCTCCTACAATGAGCAGTTCTTC,CASSLAGSSYNEQFF
TRBD2,TRBJ2-2,TRBV7-6,-,TGTGCCAGCAGCTTAGATATTCGAGCGGGAGAGCACACCGGGGAGCTGTTTTTT,CASSLDIRAGEHTGELFF
TRBD1,TRBJ2-7,TRBV5-1,-,TGCGCCAGCAGCTTGACAGGGGGAGACTACGAGCAGTACTTC,CASSLTGGDYEQYF